The clone carrying this T cell receptor (beta chain) was seen many times. The CDR3 length is 12 residues. The ends were cut back, 0 bases at V and 3 bases at J, with 6 bases in the middle. CDR1 is GTSNPN, CDR2 SVGIG, per germline (reference sequence). Unique molecular identifiers were incorporated into the prepared TCRbeta library. Using its own MiXCR run on the PCR reads, TCRdb lists one record per CDR3 protein. Seen here are some 490,000 distinct CDR3 sequences, around 12% observed once, and the top ten hold about 5.6%. The data were taken from a study of T-cell reconstitution after alpha-beta-depleted transplantation in children.

This receptor was taken from a human donor who donated a stem cell graft to a child with combined immunodeficiency. J is TRBJ2-7 and V is TRBV30; D gene unclear. The specimen comprised PBMCs from the stem cell graft donor, sampled from the stem cell graft. This chain's CDR3 is CAWSVSVYEQYF. As DNA, the CDR3 is TGTGCCTGGAGTGTGTCGGTCTACGAGCAGTACTTC.